This TCR beta chain was found in a study of cytomegalovirus exposure and HLA in healthy donors. Regarding the study as a whole: The study flagged roughly 150 TCR beta chains as cytomegalovirus-associated. According to a subsequent analysis, TCR clusters identified in the first cohort showed a tendency to co-occur across the approximately 120 validation repertoires. There were some public TCRs occurring in many donors, but most TCR sequences were rare.

TCRdb's copy holds only in-frame clones and misses some; the assay was immunoSEQ multiplex PCR. The table has more than 250,000 clones, around 91% seen once. This CDR3 spans 13 amino acids. The V gene lost 3 bases and the J gene lost 9 bases, with 14 bases spanning the gap. In germline, CDR1 is MDHEN, CDR2 SYDVKM. With regard to this clone: Its matching antigen is unknown.

The clonotype was recovered from a woman in her 30s in good health and CMV-seronegative. J is TRBJ2-5 and V is TRBV28; TRBD1 is a possible D gene (5 bases). Sequenced input: PBMCs. In DNA form, the CDR3 reads TGTGCCAGCAGTTTTATGTCACAGGATGCCCAGTACTTC. Translation gives CASSFMSQDAQYF.